This T cell receptor beta chain was recorded in a study of blood T cell repertoires in COVID-19. Study-level background: Some COVID-19 samples were acute and others convalescent; all came from the United States, Italy and Spain.

Germline-derived CDR1 and CDR2 are MNHEY and SVGAGI. V was trimmed by 2 bases and J by 0 bases, leaving 11 bases between them. The CDR3 has 15 residues. Here immunoSEQ multiplex PCR was the method, and the copy in TCRdb shows in-frame clones only, minus some. The table lists 500,000 or so clones, about 90% of them singletons. Participant-given clinical history determined each cohort assignment. This clonotype originated in a woman aged 18-29 years who had recovered from COVID-19. This chain uses TRBV6-5 with TRBJ2-7; no clear D gene. Sequenced input: PBMCs or T cells enriched from blood (not recorded which). The CDR3 DNA reads TGTGCCAGCAGTTACCGCCGACTGGGCTCCTACGAGCAGTACTTC. It encodes CASSYRRLGSYEQYF.